The 17 T cell receptor beta chains below all came from one sample that was sequenced in a study of shared clonotypes between healthy human individuals (dated by TCRdb to about 2020). CD8 naive samples were obtained by positive selection for CCR7 among CD45RO-negative cells, yielding a CD45RA+CCR7+ population from which TemRA cells were excluded. Receptors were amplified or captured by the immunoSEQ multiplex PCR assay. TCRdb took this table from immuneACCESS and kept in-frame rearrangements with V and J called. Such tables lack part of the clones; where checked against another copy, unresolved V genes explain under half of the gap, and the rest is unexplained. This sample lists roughly 2,000,000 clones; approximately 95% were detected once. Roughly 1.2% of the sample rests with the top ten. The sample taken for sequencing was naive CD8+ T cells sorted from blood. This specimen's cell subset or site label, interpreted: CD45RA+CCR7+. Source of these receptors: a young man in good health.

V and J are TRBV5-1 and TRBJ2-3; 7 bases match TRBD2. Germline V gene data show CDR1 as SGHRS and CDR2 as YFSETQ. This CDR3 contains 19 residues. V trimming: 0 bases; J trimming: 3 bases; junction bases outside the gene matches: 16. CDR3 nucleotides: TGCGCCAGCAGCTTGGCCATCTTCCCGGACTGGGGGGGAACAGATACGCAGTATTTT. This gives the protein CASSLAIFPDWGGTDTQYF.

As concerns this clone: Other DNA sequences in the sample encode the same CDR3. The rearrangement joins TRBV5-6 to TRBJ1-5; D is undetermined. V was cut by 0 bases and J by 3 bases, with 4 bases left in between. CDR3 length equals 13 residues. Germline CDR1 is SGHDT and CDR2 is YYEEEE. The CDR3 bases are TGTGCCAGCAGCTTGGGAAACAATCAGCCCCAGCATTTT. It is translated as CASSLGNNQPQHF.

The chain is built from TRBV28 and TRBJ2-5, with D possibly TRBD2 on 5 matching bases. The CDR3 covers 15 residues. The germline V gene has CDR1 MDHEN and CDR2 SYDVKM. Trimming took off 6 bases at V and 0 bases at J, with 14 bases between the two ends. CDR3 sequence: CASSGPRADQETQYF. CDR3 DNA sequence: TGTGCCAGCAGCGGGCCAAGAGCGGACCAAGAGACCCAGTACTTC.

The V gene is TRBV5-1, the J gene TRBJ2-7, with 7 bases fitting TRBD1. The CDR3 runs to 14 residues. V was clipped by 2 bases and J by 2 bases; unmatched bases: 4. From germline, CDR1 is SGHRS and CDR2 YFSETQ. The CDR3 coding sequence is TGCGCCAGCAGCTTTGGGACAGAGGCCTACGAGCAGTACTTC. Translating it yields CASSFGTEAYEQYF.

CDR3 region: CASSIQGPSYEQYF. CDR3 DNA: TGTGCCAGCAGTATACAGGGTCCTAGCTACGAGCAGTACTTC. V and J are TRBV27 and TRBJ2-7, with D perhaps TRBD1 (6 bases). V lost 5 bases and J lost 3, with 14 bases in between. There are 14 residues in the CDR3. Germline CDR1 MNHEY, CDR2 SMNVEV (reference sequence).

This chain joins TRBV7-9 and TRBJ1-2, with no clear D. Germline CDR1 reads SEHNR; CDR2 reads FQNEAQ (reference sequence). V shed 4 bases and J shed 4 bases, with 16 bases lying between them. The CDR3 has 15 amino acids. The CDR3 reads CASSSDPLGSYGYTF. In DNA form, the CDR3 reads TGTGCCAGCAGCTCCGATCCGTTGGGGTCCTATGGCTACACCTTC.

Concerning this clone: The same CDR3 is also encoded by other DNA sequences in this sample. The rearrangement links TRBV4-1 to TRBJ2-7, with TRBD2 matching 8 bases. Germline trimming cut 2 bases from V and 0 bases from J; bases unmatched to any gene: 3. Germline assignment: CDR1 MGHRA and CDR2 YSYEKL. CDR3 length: 15 residues. CDR3 protein: CASSQLAGSSYEQYF. CDR3 bases: TGCGCCAGCAGCCAATTAGCGGGAAGCTCCTACGAGCAGTACTTC.

The V gene is TRBV5-1, the J gene TRBJ2-1; possibly TRBD1 for D (6 bases). CDR1 is SGHRS, CDR2 YFSETQ, per germline. V lost 4 bases and J 2 bases, leaving 16 bases between the germline ends. The CDR3 length is 16 residues. The CDR3, as DNA: TGCGCCAGCAGCATGGACAGCTCACTACCCTACAATGAGCAGTTCTTC. This gives the protein CASSMDSSLPYNEQFF.

The V call is TRBV9, the J call TRBJ1-6; D not certain. V was trimmed by 3 bases and J by 9 bases, leaving 10 bases between them. The CDR3 covers 13 residues. The germline V gene encodes CDR1 SGDLS and CDR2 YYNGEE. In nucleotides, the CDR3 is TGTGCCAGCAGCGAAATCTCGGGTTCACCCCTCCACTTT. Amino acids: CASSEISGSPLHF.

V gene TRBV21-1 combines with J gene TRBJ2-1; TRBD1 is the table's D call and was not checked against the DNA. TRBV21-1 is annotated as a pseudogene. The CDR3 is 14 residues long. CDR3 sequence (DNA): TGTGCCAGCAGCATGAGACAGGGTGGAAATGAGCAGTTCTTC. It specifies CASSMRQGGNEQFF.

The chain links TRBV6-5 to TRBJ2-7, with TRBD2 matching over 7 bases. CDR3 length: 13 amino acids. Germline CDR1 MNHEY, CDR2 SVGAGI. The trim removed 10 bases at V and 6 bases at J, leaving 12 bases unmatched. Here the CDR3 reads CATAALGEGEQYF. The CDR3 DNA reads as TGTGCCACCGCTGCCCTTGGGGAGGGCGAGCAGTACTTC.

The chain carries TRBV4-3 and TRBJ2-1; D possibly uses TRBD1 or TRBD2 (6 bases each). With 4 bases removed from V and 3 bases from J, the gap between germline ends came to 19 bases. The CDR3 consists of 17 residues. Germline assignment: CDR1 LGHNA and CDR2 YSLEER. The CDR3 DNA is TGCGCCAGCAGCCCCCTTGGGGGGCAGGGGAACTACAATGAGCAGTTCTTC. The encoded protein is CASSPLGGQGNYNEQFF.

The J gene is TRBJ1-6, the V gene TRBV7-9, with unresolved D. The V end was cut by 6 bases, the J end by 0 bases, with 12 bases between. This CDR3 contains 16 residues. Germline assignment: CDR1 SEHNR and CDR2 FQNEAQ (reference sequence). The CDR3 reads CASSPPGSSYNSPLHF. The CDR3 DNA reads as TGTGCCAGCAGTCCCCCGGGGAGCTCCTATAATTCACCCCTCCACTTT.

CDR3 sequence: CASSLNRDPSEAFF. The CDR3 coding sequence is TGCGCCAGCAGCCTAAACCGGGACCCGTCTGAAGCTTTCTTT. The chain recombines TRBV10-1 with TRBJ1-1; tentative D call: TRBD1 (5 bases). Trimming cost V 6 bases and J 6 bases, with 17 bases left between them. The CDR3 length is 14 residues. Germline assignment: CDR1 WNHNN and CDR2 SYGVQD (reference sequence).

The rearrangement uses TRBV7-2 and TRBJ2-1, with D possibly TRBD2 on 6 matching bases. CDR3 length: 14 residues. The germline V gene has CDR1 SGHTA and CDR2 FQGNSA. V lost 3 bases, J lost 7 bases, and 13 bases lay in between. The CDR3 reads CASSFSEGPNEQFF. In nucleotides, the CDR3 is TGTGCCAGCAGCTTCTCGGAGGGACCGAATGAGCAGTTCTTC.

This clone was seen once. The V and J genes are TRBV10-3 and TRBJ2-2; maybe TRBD2 (6 bases). This CDR3 contains 16 residues. CDR1 ENHRY and CDR2 SYGVKD come from the germline V gene. V lost 1 base to trimming and J lost 4 bases, with 13 bases between them. This CDR3 is CAISEWRLDSTGELFF. The DNA for the CDR3 is TGTGCCATCAGTGAGTGGAGACTAGACAGCACCGGGGAGCTGTTTTTT.

CDR3 DNA sequence: TGTGCCAGTAGTTCAAGGGAGACCAACCGGGACAGGGCCGCCGAGCAGTACTTC. Translating it yields CASSSRETNRDRAAEQYF. The chain links TRBV19 to TRBJ2-7; 9 bases agree with TRBD1. Germline V lookup: CDR1 LNHDA, CDR2 SQIVND (reference sequence). Unmatched junction bases numbered 20, after V lost 5 bases and J lost 6 bases. The CDR3 is 18 amino acids. Based on the CDR3 plus reference TRBV19 and TRBJ2-7, the full variable domain is DGGITQSPKYLFRKEGQNVTLSCEQNLNHDAMYWYRQDPGQGLRLIYYSQIVNDFQKGDIAEGYSVSREKKESFPLTVTSAQKNPTAFYLCASSSRETNRDRAAEQYFGPGTRLTVT.